The 8 T cell receptor beta chains below were found in one sample sequenced in a study of blood T cell repertoires in COVID-19. Using immunoSEQ multiplex PCR, the repertoire was profiled, and TCRdb retains in-frame clones only, with some absent. Here the sample spans approximately 250,000 clones, 70% to 90% being singletons. The sequenced sample consisted of peripheral blood. These receptors came from a man aged 50 to 59 with acute or convalescent COVID-19.

The V and J genes are TRBV3-1 (or the pseudogene TRBV3-2) and TRBJ2-3; possibly TRBD1 for D (6 bases). The CDR3 has 15 residues. Germline V lookup: CDR1 LGHDT, CDR2 YNNKEL (reference sequence). V was cut by 5 bases and J by 3 bases, with 15 bases left in between. Written as DNA, the CDR3 is TGTGCCAGCAGCTACGGGATACAGGGTACAGATACGCAGTATTTT. Residues: CASSYGIQGTDTQYF.

The chain carries TRBV2 and TRBJ1-2; possible D gene TRBD1, 6 bases. Germline CDR1 reads SNHLY; CDR2 reads FYNNEI. This CDR3 has 13 residues. Trimming took 6 bases from V and 4 from J, leaving 12 bases between them. The chain's CDR3 is CASRQGILYGYTF. The CDR3 region has the DNA TGTGCCAGCAGACAGGGAATACTCTATGGCTACACCTTC.

This clone occurred once. This chain's CDR3 is CAISAGQGGNEQFF. As DNA, the CDR3 is TGTGCCATTTCCGCGGGACAGGGTGGTAATGAGCAGTTCTTC. This chain joins TRBV10-3 and TRBJ2-1; TRBD1 matches 9 bases. Germline lookup yields CDR1 ENHRY and CDR2 SYGVKD. Trimming removed 9 bases from V and 7 bases from J; junction bases left unmatched: 10. The CDR3 contains 14 residues.

The chain has TRBV27 and TRBJ2-7; tentatively, D is TRBD2 (7 bases). V was clipped by 1 base and J by 4 bases, with 14 bases between them. This CDR3 has 15 residues. CDR1 and CDR2 from the germline V gene are MNHEY and SMNVEV (reference sequence). The CDR3 sequence: CASSLLQGGVYEQYF. As DNA, the CDR3 is TGTGCCAGCAGTTTATTACAGGGAGGGGTTTACGAGCAGTACTTC.

The rearrangement links TRBV9 to TRBJ1-4, with a tentative D call TRBD1 (6 bases). Germline-derived CDR1 and CDR2 are SGDLS and YYNGEE. V lost 2 bases and J 7 bases, leaving 15 bases between the germline ends. The CDR3 totals 15 residues. The CDR3 DNA sequence: TGTGCCAGCAGCGTCGCCGACAGGAGGAGTGAAAAACTGTTTTTT. It translates to CASSVADRRSEKLFF.

The rearrangement joins TRBV19 to TRBJ1-6, with 7 bases lining up with TRBD1. In germline, CDR1 is LNHDA, CDR2 SQIVND (reference sequence). The CDR3 covers 15 residues. The V and J ends lost 8 bases and 7 bases, in that order; junction bases with no gene match: 11. The CDR3 DNA reads as TGTGCCAGTGGCCCTGACAGGGTTTCCAATTCACCCCTCCACTTT. Translation gives CASGPDRVSNSPLHF.

The chain is built from TRBV28 and TRBJ2-6, with 7 bases identical to TRBD1. V gave up 5 bases and J gave up 3 bases; unmatched junction bases: 7. The length of the CDR3 is 16 residues. CDR1 MDHEN and CDR2 SYDVKM come from the germline V gene. CDR3 sequence (DNA): TGTGCCAGCAGTGGGACAGTTCTCGATGGGGCCAACGTCCTGACTTTC. This gives the protein CASSGTVLDGANVLTF. The full variable domain, with the rest looked up from reference TRBV28 and TRBJ2-6, is DVKVTQSSRYLVKRTGEKVFLECVQDMDHENMFWYRQDPGLGLRLIYFSYDVKMKEKGDIPEGYSVSREKKERFSLILESASTNQTSMYLCASSGTVLDGANVLTFGAGSRLTVL.

This clone was detected many times. The chain recombines TRBV6-4 with TRBJ2-2; D not resolved. With 6 bases removed from V and 3 bases from J, the gap between germline ends came to 8 bases. The CDR3 runs to 13 residues. The germline V gene encodes CDR1 MRHNA and CDR2 SNTAGT. The CDR3 sequence is CASRDPYTGELFF. The CDR3 nucleotides are TGTGCCAGCAGGGACCCCTACACCGGGGAGCTGTTTTTT.